This T cell receptor beta chain was found in a study of early T cells in non-severe SARS-CoV-2 infection. This clonotype was recorded many times. The protocol attached unique molecular identifiers to individual cDNA molecules. TCRdb analysed the 5' RACE reads with MiXCR anew, one entry per CDR3 protein. Seen here are 70,000 or so distinct CDR3 sequences, around 13% observed once, and the top ten hold 1.3%. J gave up 12 bases and V 4 bases, and 14 bases lay outside the gene matches. This CDR3 contains 16 residues. CDR1 and CDR2 from the germline V gene are KGHDR and SFDVKD. The clonotype originates from an adult who was a healthcare worker with PCR-confirmed SARS-CoV-2 infection or an uninfected control (not recorded which). The chain joins TRBV24-1 to TRBJ2-1, with TRBD1 matching over 10 bases. Sequenced: whole blood. The CDR3 protein is CATSDPDRGQRGGQFF. The CDR3 coding sequence is TGTGCCACCAGTGACCCCGACAGGGGGCAACGAGGGGGGCAGTTCTTC.